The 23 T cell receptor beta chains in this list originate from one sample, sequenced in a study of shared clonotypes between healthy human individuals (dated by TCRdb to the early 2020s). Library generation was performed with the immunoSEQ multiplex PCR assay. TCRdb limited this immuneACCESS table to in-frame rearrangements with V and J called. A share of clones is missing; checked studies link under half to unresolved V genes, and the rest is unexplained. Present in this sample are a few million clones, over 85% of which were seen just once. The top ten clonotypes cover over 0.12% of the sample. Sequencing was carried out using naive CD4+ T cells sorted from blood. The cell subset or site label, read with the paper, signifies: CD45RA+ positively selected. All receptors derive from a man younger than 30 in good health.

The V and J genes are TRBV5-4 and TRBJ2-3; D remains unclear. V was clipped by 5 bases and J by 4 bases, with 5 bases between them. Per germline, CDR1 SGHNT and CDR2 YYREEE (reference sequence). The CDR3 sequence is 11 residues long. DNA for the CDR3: TGTGCCAGCAGGTCAGCAGATACGCAGTATTTT. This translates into CASRSADTQYF.

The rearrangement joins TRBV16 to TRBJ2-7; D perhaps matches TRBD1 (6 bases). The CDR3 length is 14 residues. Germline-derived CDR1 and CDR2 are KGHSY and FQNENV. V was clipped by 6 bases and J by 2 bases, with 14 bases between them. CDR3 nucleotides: TGTGCCAGCAGACGGACAGCCACCACCTACGAGCAGTACTTC. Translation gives CASRRTATTYEQYF.

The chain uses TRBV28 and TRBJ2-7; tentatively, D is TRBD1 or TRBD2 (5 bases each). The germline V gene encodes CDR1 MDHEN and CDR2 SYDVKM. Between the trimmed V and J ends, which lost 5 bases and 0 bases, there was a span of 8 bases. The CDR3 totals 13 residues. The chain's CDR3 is CASSGTASYEQYF. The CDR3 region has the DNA TGTGCCAGCAGTGGGACGGCCTCCTACGAGCAGTACTTC.

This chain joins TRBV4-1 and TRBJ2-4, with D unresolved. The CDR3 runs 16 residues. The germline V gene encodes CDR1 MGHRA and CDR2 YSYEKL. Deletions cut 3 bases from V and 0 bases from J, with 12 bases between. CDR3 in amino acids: CASSHIYELAKNIQYF. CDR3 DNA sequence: TGCGCCAGCAGCCACATATATGAACTAGCCAAAAACATTCAGTACTTC.

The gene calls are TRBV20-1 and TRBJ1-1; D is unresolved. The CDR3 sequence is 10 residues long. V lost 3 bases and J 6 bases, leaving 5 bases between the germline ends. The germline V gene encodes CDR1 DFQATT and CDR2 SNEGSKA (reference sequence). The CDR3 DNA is TGCAGTGCTAGGTCTCCTGAAGCTTTCTTT. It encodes CSARSPEAFF.

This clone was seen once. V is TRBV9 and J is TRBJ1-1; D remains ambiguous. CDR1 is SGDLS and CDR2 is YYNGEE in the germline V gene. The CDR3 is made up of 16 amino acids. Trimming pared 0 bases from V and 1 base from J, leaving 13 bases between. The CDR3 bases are TGTGCCAGCAGCGTAGGCCCGAGACTGAAGAACACTGAAGCTTTCTTT. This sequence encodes CASSVGPRLKNTEAFF.

The CDR3 bases are TGTGCCTGGAGTGGGCTAGCGCACTGGAAGGGTGAGCAGTTCTTC. As protein: CAWSGLAHWKGEQFF. The chain combines TRBV30 with TRBJ2-1, with D maybe TRBD2 (6 bases). This CDR3 contains 15 residues. Trimming removed 1 base at V and 9 bases at J, with 19 bases between. The germline V gene encodes CDR1 GTSNPN and CDR2 SVGIG (reference sequence).

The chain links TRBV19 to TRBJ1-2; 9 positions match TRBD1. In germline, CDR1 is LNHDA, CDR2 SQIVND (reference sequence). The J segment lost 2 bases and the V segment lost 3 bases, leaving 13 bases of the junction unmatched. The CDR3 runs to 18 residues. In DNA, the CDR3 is TGTGCCAGTAGTATGGAGGACAGGGGCGCCTCGAGGAACTATGGCTACACCTTC. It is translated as CASSMEDRGASRNYGYTF.

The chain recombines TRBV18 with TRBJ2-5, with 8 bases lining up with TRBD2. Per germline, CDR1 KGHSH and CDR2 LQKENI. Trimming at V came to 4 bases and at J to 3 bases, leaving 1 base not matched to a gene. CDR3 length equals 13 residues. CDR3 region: CASSRAGEETQYF. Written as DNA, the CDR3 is TGTGCCAGCTCACGAGCGGGGGAAGAGACCCAGTACTTC. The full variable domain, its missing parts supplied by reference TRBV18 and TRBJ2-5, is NAGVMQNPRHLVRRRGQEARLRCSPMKGHSHVYWYRQLPEEGLKFMVYLQKENIIDESGMPKERFSAEFPKEGPSILRIQQVVRGDSAAYFCASSRAGEETQYFGPGTRLLVL.

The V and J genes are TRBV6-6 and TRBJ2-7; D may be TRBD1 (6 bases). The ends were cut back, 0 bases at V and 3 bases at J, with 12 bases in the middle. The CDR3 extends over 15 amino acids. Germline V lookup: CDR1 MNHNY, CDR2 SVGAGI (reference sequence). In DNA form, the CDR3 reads TGTGCCAGCAGTTACTCGAGTGGCAGGGGCTACGAGCAGTACTTC. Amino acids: CASSYSSGRGYEQYF.

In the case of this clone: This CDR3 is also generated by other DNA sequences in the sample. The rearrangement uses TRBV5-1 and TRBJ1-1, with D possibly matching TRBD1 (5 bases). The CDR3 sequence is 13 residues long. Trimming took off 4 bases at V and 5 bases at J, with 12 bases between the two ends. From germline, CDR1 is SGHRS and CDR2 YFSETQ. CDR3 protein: CASSDRGGTEAFF. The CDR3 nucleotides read TGCGCCAGCAGCGACCGCGGGGGGACTGAAGCTTTCTTT.

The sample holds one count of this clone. CDR3 DNA sequence: TGTGCCAGCAGCTACGGGACCCCAGAGACCCAGTACTTC. It encodes CASSYGTPETQYF. The chain is built from TRBV7-8 and TRBJ2-5; D is perhaps TRBD1 or TRBD2 (5 bases each). CDR1 and CDR2 (germline): SGHVS, FQNEAQ. V was pared by 4 bases and J by 4 bases, with 10 bases between. The CDR3 is 13 amino acids.

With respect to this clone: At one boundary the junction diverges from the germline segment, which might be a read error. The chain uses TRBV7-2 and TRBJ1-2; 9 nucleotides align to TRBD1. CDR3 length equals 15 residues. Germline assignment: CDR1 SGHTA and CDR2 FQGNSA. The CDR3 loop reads CASSLGAGTGNGYTF. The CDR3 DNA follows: TGTGCCAGCAGTTTAGGGGCCGGGACAGGGAACGGCTACACCTTC.

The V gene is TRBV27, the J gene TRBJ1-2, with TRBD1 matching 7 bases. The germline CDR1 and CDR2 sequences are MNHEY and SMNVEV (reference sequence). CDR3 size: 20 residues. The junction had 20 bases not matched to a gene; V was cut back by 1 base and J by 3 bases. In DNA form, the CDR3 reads TGTGCCAGCAGTTTATTCCGTCCCTCCGACAGGGTAATAAGAGACTATGGCTACACCTTC. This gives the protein CASSLFRPSDRVIRDYGYTF.

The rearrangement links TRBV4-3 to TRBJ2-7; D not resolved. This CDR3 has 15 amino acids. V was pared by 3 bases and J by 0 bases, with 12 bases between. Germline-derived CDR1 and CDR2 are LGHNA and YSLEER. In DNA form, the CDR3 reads TGCGCCAGCAGCCATACGGTCAGGAGCTCCTACGAGCAGTACTTC. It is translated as CASSHTVRSSYEQYF.

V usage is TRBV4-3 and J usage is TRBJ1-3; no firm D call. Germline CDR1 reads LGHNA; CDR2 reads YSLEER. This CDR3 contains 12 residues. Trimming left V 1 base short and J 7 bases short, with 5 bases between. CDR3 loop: CASSQGPNTIYF. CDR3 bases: TGCGCCAGCAGCCAAGGGCCGAACACCATATATTTT.

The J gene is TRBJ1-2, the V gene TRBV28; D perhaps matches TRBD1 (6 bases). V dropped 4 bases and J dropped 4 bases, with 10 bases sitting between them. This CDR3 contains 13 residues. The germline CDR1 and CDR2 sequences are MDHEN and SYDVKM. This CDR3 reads CASSSDRSYGYTF. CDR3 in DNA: TGTGCCAGCAGTTCTGACAGGTCCTATGGCTACACCTTC.

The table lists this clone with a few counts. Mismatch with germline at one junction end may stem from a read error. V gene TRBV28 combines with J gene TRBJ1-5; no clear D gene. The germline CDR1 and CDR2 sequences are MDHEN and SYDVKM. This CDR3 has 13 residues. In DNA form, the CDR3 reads TGTGCCAGCACCCCAGGTGGTGGACGCGGGTGGAATTTT. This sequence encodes CASTPGGGRGWNF. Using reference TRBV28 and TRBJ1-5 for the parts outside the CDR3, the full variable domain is DVKVTQSSRYLVKRTGEKVFLECVQDMDHENMFWYRQDPGLGLRLIYFSYDVKMKEKGDIPEGYSVSREKKERFSLILESASTNQTSMYLCASTPGGGRGWNFGDGTRLSIL.

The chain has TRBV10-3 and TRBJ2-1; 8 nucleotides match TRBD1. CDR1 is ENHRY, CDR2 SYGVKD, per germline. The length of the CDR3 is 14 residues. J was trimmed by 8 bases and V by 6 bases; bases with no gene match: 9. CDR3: CAIRTGARGDEQFF. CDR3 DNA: TGTGCCATCAGGACAGGGGCTCGAGGCGATGAGCAGTTCTTC.

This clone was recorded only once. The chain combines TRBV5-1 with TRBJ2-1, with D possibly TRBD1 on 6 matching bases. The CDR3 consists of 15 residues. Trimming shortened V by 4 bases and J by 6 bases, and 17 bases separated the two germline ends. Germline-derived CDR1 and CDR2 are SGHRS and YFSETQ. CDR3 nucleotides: TGCGCCAGCAGCCCGAACAGGGTTTCGGGCAATGAGCAGTTCTTC. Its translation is CASSPNRVSGNEQFF.

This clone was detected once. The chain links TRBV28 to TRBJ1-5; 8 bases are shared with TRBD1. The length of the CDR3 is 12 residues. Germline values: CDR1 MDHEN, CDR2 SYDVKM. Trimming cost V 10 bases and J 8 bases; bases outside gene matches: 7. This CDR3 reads CAIRGPGEPQHF. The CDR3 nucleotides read TGTGCCATCAGGGGGCCCGGGGAGCCCCAGCATTTT.

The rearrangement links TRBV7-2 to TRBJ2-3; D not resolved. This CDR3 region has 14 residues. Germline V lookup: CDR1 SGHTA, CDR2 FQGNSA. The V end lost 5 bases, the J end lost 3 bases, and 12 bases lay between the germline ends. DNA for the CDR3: TGTGCCAGCAGCCGGTCCATCGGGACAGATACGCAGTATTTT. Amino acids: CASSRSIGTDTQYF.

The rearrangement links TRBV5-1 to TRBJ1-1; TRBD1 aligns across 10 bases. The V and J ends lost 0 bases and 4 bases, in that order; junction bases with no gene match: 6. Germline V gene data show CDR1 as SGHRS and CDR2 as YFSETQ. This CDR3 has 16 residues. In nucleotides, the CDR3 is TGCGCCAGCAGCTTGGCATGGGGACAGGGGTCCACTGAAGCTTTCTTT. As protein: CASSLAWGQGSTEAFF.